The 20 T cell receptor beta chains in this list originate from one sample, sequenced in a study of molecular identifiers for immune sequencing clone quantification. TCRdb ran MiXCR on the PCR reads and lists one entry per CDR3 protein. This table holds some 97,000 distinct CDR3 sequences, 20% to 25% found once. The sequencing input was naive CD8+ T cells from blood, with Jurkat cell RNA spiked in. Subset indicated: FACS-sorted CD8+CD4-CCR7+CD45RA+ naive T cells. These receptors were obtained from a human donor in good health. Some libraries in this study had Jurkat cell RNA spiked in.

This clonotype was counted a few times. J is TRBJ2-1 and V is TRBV5-1; TRBD2 agrees at 9 bases. V dropped 5 bases and J dropped 4; count of bases not matched to a gene: 7. This CDR3 contains 15 residues. Germline V lookup: CDR1 SGHRS, CDR2 YFSETQ. The CDR3 DNA reads TGCGCCAGCAGTTTACTAGCGGGTGTTTACAATGAGCAGTTCTTC. Its translation: CASSLLAGVYNEQFF. Complete variable domain (other parts from reference TRBV5-1 and TRBJ2-1): KAGVTQTPRYLIKTRGQQVTLSCSPISGHRSVSWYQQTPGQGLQFLFEYFSETQRNKGNFPGRFSGRQFSNSRSEMNVSTLELGDSALYLCASSLLAGVYNEQFFGPGTRLTVL.

This clonotype was detected only a few times. At one end, the junction sequence differs from germline, possibly due to a read error. The chain joins TRBV9 to TRBJ2-3; maybe TRBD2 (7 bases). CDR3 length equals 16 residues. CDR1 SGDLS and CDR2 YYNGEE come from the germline V gene. This CDR3 is CVSSVVAGASTDTQYF. The DNA of the CDR3 is TGTGTCAGCAGCGTAGTTGCGGGGGCTAGCACAGATACGCAGTATTTT. Drawing the rest from reference TRBV9 and TRBJ2-3, the complete variable domain is DSGVTQTPKHLITATGQRVTLRCSPRSGDLSVYWYQQSLDQGLQFLIQYYNGEERAKGNILERFSAQQFPDLHSELNLSSLELGDSALYFCVSSVVAGASTDTQYFGPGTRLTVL.

For this clonotype: A much larger clonotype is one base distant, so this may be a read error. This chain joins TRBV6-2 or TRBV6-3 and TRBJ2-2, with 10 bases identical to TRBD2. The CDR3 totals 15 residues. The V gene's germline CDR1 is MNHEY and CDR2 SVGEGT. J lost 6 bases, V lost 7 bases, and 8 bases had no gene match. CDR3 nucleotides: TGTGCCAGCAATCCTAGCGGGAGCTGGGCCGGGGAGCTGTTTTTT. This sequence encodes CASNPSGSWAGELFF.

The chain combines TRBV4-3 with TRBJ2-2; D might be TRBD1 (6 bases). Trimming took 3 bases from V and 9 from J, leaving 20 bases between them. The CDR3 runs to 16 residues. CDR1 and CDR2 from the germline V gene are LGHNA and YSLEER. CDR3 loop: CASSQSSTGLFRELFF. The DNA for the CDR3 is TGCGCCAGCAGCCAGTCGTCGACAGGACTTTTCAGGGAGCTGTTTTTT.

As to this clonotype: This may come from a read error, since a much larger clone is one base off. The V and J genes are TRBV5-6 and TRBJ2-1; D is unresolved. CDR1 and CDR2 (germline): SGHDT, YYEEEE. The V and J ends lost 0 bases and 12 bases respectively, with 16 bases between them. This CDR3 region has 14 residues. The CDR3, as DNA: TGTGCCAGCAGCTTGGCCAATTTAGTCGGTGGGCAGTTCTTC. It encodes CASSLANLVGGQFF.

This clonotype occurred many times. The chain combines TRBV2 with TRBJ2-7, with D possibly TRBD2 on 6 matching bases. CDR3 size: 15 residues. Germline V lookup: CDR1 SNHLY, CDR2 FYNNEI. Trimming pared 0 bases from V and 0 bases from J, leaving 9 bases between. Here the CDR3 reads CASSEAPGSSYEQYF. CDR3 bases: TGTGCCAGCAGTGAAGCGCCCGGGAGCTCCTACGAGCAGTACTTC.

Worth noting for this clonotype: This may be a read error: a much more frequent sequence differs by one nucleotide. The chain employs TRBV4-1 and TRBJ2-5; tentative D call: TRBD2 (6 bases). Germline CDR1 is MGHRA and CDR2 is YSYEKL. This CDR3 contains 13 residues. The CDR3 region is CASSQEVRETRYF. The CDR3 DNA sequence: TGCGCCAGCAGCCAAGAGGTCCGGGAGACCCGGTACTTC.

For this clonotype: Possible read error: a much larger clone is one base away. This chain uses TRBV4-3 with TRBJ2-1, with no clear D. This CDR3 has 18 residues. Germline CDR1 is LGHNA and CDR2 is YSLEER. The CDR3 here is CASSQEALLGQSYNEQLF. CDR3 coding DNA: TGCGCCAGCAGCCAAGAAGCGCTCCTCGGGCAGAGCTACAATGAGCAGCTCTTC.

This clonotype was seen at least ten times. CDR3 DNA sequence: TGTGCCAGCAGCGAAGGGTCGGGACAAAACACTGAAGCTTTCTTT. It specifies CASSEGSGQNTEAFF. The chain employs TRBV7-9 and TRBJ1-1; D is perhaps TRBD1 (6 bases). The V end lost 5 bases, the J end lost 2 bases, and 15 bases lay between the germline ends. The CDR3 covers 15 residues. Per germline, CDR1 SEHNR and CDR2 FQNEAQ (reference sequence).

In its sample, this clonotype was seen many times. The chain links TRBV24-1 to TRBJ2-1; TRBD2 agrees at 8 bases. Trimming took 9 bases from V and 10 from J; bases not matched to a gene: 10. This CDR3 region has 13 residues. Germline V gives CDR1 KGHDR, CDR2 SFDVKD. The CDR3 sequence: CATGKLAVPEQFF. The DNA of the CDR3 is TGTGCCACCGGAAAACTAGCGGTCCCCGAGCAGTTCTTC.

Details on this clonotype: A much larger clonotype is one base distant, so this may be a read error. J is TRBJ2-7 and V is TRBV25-1; the D call may be TRBD1 or TRBD2 (5 bases each). CDR1 and CDR2 from the germline V gene are MGHDK and SYGVNS. CDR3 length: 14 residues. In DNA form, the CDR3 reads TGTGCCAGCAGTGAATTAGAGACAGACTACAAGCAGTACTTC. It is translated as CASSELETDYKQYF.

V and J are TRBV12-3 or TRBV12-4 and TRBJ2-1; D ambiguous. V was trimmed by 4 bases and J by 4 bases, leaving 8 bases between them. The CDR3 contains 13 residues. The CDR3 bases are TGTGCCAGCAGTTCGACTGAATACAATGAGCAGTTCTTC. It yields the protein CASSSTEYNEQFF.

This clonotype was observed at least ten times. The V call is TRBV6-6, the J call TRBJ2-7; the D gene is possibly TRBD2 (6 bases). This CDR3 is built from 15 residues. V lost 6 bases to trimming and J lost 2 bases, with 17 bases between them. The germline CDR1 and CDR2 sequences are MNHNY and SVGAGI (reference sequence). The CDR3 reads CASSVKWEATYEQYF. The DNA for the CDR3 is TGTGCCAGCAGCGTCAAGTGGGAGGCCACCTACGAGCAGTACTTC.

Comment on this clonotype: At one of its ends the junction is not consistent with the germline gene, which may arise from a read error. The V and J genes are TRBV4-2 and TRBJ2-7, with 7 bases that match TRBD1. CDR3 length: 15 amino acids. The V gene's germline CDR1 is LGHNA and CDR2 YNFKEQ. CDR3 coding DNA: TGTGCCAGCAGCTTCGGACAGGCCAGCTCCTACGCGCAGTACTTC. Amino acids: CASSFGQASSYAQYF.

This clonotype was seen only a few times. At one of its ends the junction is not consistent with the germline gene, which may arise from a read error. The chain is built from TRBV11-3 and TRBJ1-1; D gene uncertain. CDR3 size: 14 residues. CDR1 SGHNT and CDR2 YENEEA come from the germline V gene. CDR3 protein: CASSLDFPATEAFF. In DNA form, the CDR3 reads TGTGCCAGTAGCTTAGATTTCCCAGCCACTGAAGCTTTCTTT. Full variable domain (missing parts from reference TRBV11-3 and TRBJ1-1): EAGVVQSPRYKIIEKKQPVAFWCNPISGHNTLYWYLQNLGQGPELLIRYENEEAVDDSQLPKDRFSAERLKGVDSTLKIQPAELGDSAVYLCASSLDFPATEAFFGQGTRLTVV.

This clonotype was picked up many times. The gene calls are TRBV18 and TRBJ2-3, with 13 positions matching TRBD2. Germline CDR1 KGHSH, CDR2 LQKENI. J was trimmed by 4 bases and V by 3 bases; bases with no gene match: 7. The CDR3 extends over 17 amino acids. CDR3 protein: CASSPGLAGYIADTQYF. CDR3 coding DNA: TGTGCCAGCTCACCGGGACTAGCGGGATACATCGCAGATACGCAGTATTTT. Combining the CDR3 with reference TRBV18 and TRBJ2-3 gives the whole variable domain NAGVMQNPRHLVRRRGQEARLRCSPMKGHSHVYWYRQLPEEGLKFMVYLQKENIIDESGMPKERFSAEFPKEGPSILRIQQVVRGDSAAYFCASSPGLAGYIADTQYFGPGTRLTVL.

As concerns this clonotype: One end of the junction varies from germline; a read error may be responsible. The chain carries TRBV11-2 and TRBJ1-1; no reliable D call. CDR3 length equals 15 residues. Germline V gene lookup returns CDR1 SGHAT and CDR2 FQNNGV. This CDR3 reads CASSLGGAVDTEAFF. CDR3 sequence (DNA): TGTGCCAGCAGTTTAGGCGGAGCGGTGGACACTGAAGCTTTCTTT.

The V gene is TRBV6-6, the J gene TRBJ2-7; perhaps TRBD1 as D (5 bases). This CDR3 contains 14 residues. V was shortened by 4 bases and J by 3 bases, with 13 bases between the two germline ends. Germline-derived CDR1 and CDR2 are MNHNY and SVGAGI (reference sequence). The CDR3 DNA reads TGTGCCAGCAGTTTCCGAGACAGTGACTACGAGCAGTACTTC. It is translated as CASSFRDSDYEQYF.

The table lists this clonotype with many counts. The chain carries TRBV7-9 and TRBJ2-1; 8 nucleotides agree with TRBD1. With V trimmed by 1 base and J by 3 bases, 2 bases remained unmatched. From germline, CDR1 is SEHNR and CDR2 FQNEAQ (reference sequence). This CDR3 is 15 amino acids long. In DNA, the CDR3 is TGTGCCAGCAGCTTAGGACAGGGGAACTACAATGAGCAGTTCTTC. Encoded protein: CASSLGQGNYNEQFF.

This clonotype was seen more than once but under ten times. The chain is built from TRBV20-1 and TRBJ2-2, with 9 bases that match TRBD2. This CDR3 is built from 15 residues. Trimming at V came to 4 bases and at J to 1 base, leaving 4 bases not matched to a gene. From germline, CDR1 is DFQATT and CDR2 SNEGSKA (reference sequence). CDR3 protein: CSAKIAGENTGELFF. The CDR3 DNA is TGCAGTGCTAAGATAGCGGGGGAGAACACCGGGGAGCTGTTTTTT.